The next 26 T cell receptor beta chains were all read from a single sample in a study of human T cells and chemical hapten exposure. Specified time point: patch test 1, 2 weeks after DPC sensitization. This sample's treatment: therapeutic diphenylcyclopropenone sensitization with weekly scalp DPC. TCRdb independently ran MiXCR on the RACE reads; one entry per CDR3 protein. The sample has some 87,000 distinct CDR3 sequences; 9% to 12% are singletons. Sequenced here: whole blood, sampled in connection with sensitization to the hapten diphenylcyclopropenone (DPC). The receptors come from a woman between 50 and 59 years old with alopecia areata. Some clones in this sample may be carry-over from other donors' samples.

This clonotype was counted a few times. The chain is built from TRBV5-1 and TRBJ2-2, with D unclear. Per the germline V gene, CDR1 is SGHRS and CDR2 is YFSETQ. The V and J ends lost 0 bases and 6 bases respectively, with 6 bases between them. The CDR3 is made up of 13 amino acids. The CDR3, as DNA: TGCGCCAGCAGCTTGGCCATAGCCGGGGAGCTGTTTTTT. As protein: CASSLAIAGELFF.

This clonotype was recorded at least ten times. The genes are TRBV7-6 and TRBJ1-5, with 9 nucleotides matching TRBD1. The CDR3 extends over 17 amino acids. V was pared by 4 bases and J by 3 bases, with 10 bases of the junction left unmatched. CDR1 SGHVS and CDR2 FNYEAQ come from the germline V gene. The CDR3 DNA reads as TGTGCCAGCAGCTCCTATACAGGGGGCCGTTTCAATCAGCCCCAGCATTTT. Its protein product is CASSSYTGGRFNQPQHF.

The rearrangement joins TRBV12-3 or TRBV12-4 to TRBJ2-5, with D maybe TRBD2 (6 bases). The CDR3 has 13 residues. V gave up 3 bases and J gave up 4 bases, with 9 bases separating them. The DNA of the CDR3 is TGTGCCAGCAGTTTTAGCGGTCCAGAGACCCAGTACTTC. Amino acids: CASSFSGPETQYF.

The chain is built from TRBV10-2 and TRBJ2-4; maybe TRBD2 (7 bases). CDR3 size: 16 residues. Germline assignment: CDR1 WSHSY and CDR2 SAAADI. V was shortened by 2 bases and J by 3 bases, with 14 bases between the two germline ends. In DNA, the CDR3 is TGCGCCAGCAGTGAGGGGGGGGGCCCTGGCAAAAACATTCAGTACTTC. It is translated as CASSEGGGPGKNIQYF.

This clonotype was observed a few times. The chain links TRBV7-6 to TRBJ1-1, with TRBD1 as a possible D gene (6 bases). This CDR3 is 18 amino acids long. V lost 3 bases and J 8 bases, leaving 28 bases between the germline ends. Germline V gives CDR1 SGHVS, CDR2 FNYEAQ. In nucleotides, the CDR3 is TGTGCCAGCAGCTTTGACCTTATGGGGGCTACTCGAATCGCCGAAGCTTTCTTT. Its translation: CASSFDLMGATRIAEAFF. The full variable domain, rest sourced from reference TRBV7-6 and TRBJ1-1, is GAGVSQSPRYKVTKRGQDVALRCDPISGHVSLYWYRQALGQGPEFLTYFNYEAQQDKSGLPNDRFSAERPEGSISTLTIQRTEQRDSAMYRCASSFDLMGATRIAEAFFGQGTRLTVV.

Many counts were recorded for this clonotype. The genes are TRBV20-1 and TRBJ1-3; D is uncertain. Deletions cut 3 bases from V and 0 bases from J, with 9 bases between. CDR1 is DFQATT and CDR2 is SNEGSKA in the germline V gene (reference sequence). The CDR3 contains 14 residues. Here the CDR3 reads CSASGESSGNTIYF. The CDR3 DNA sequence: TGCAGTGCTAGTGGGGAAAGCTCTGGAAACACCATATATTTT.

This clonotype was detected a few times. The chain uses TRBV12-3 or TRBV12-4 and TRBJ2-1; TRBD2 aligns across 10 bases. The CDR3 spans 15 residues. V lost 6 bases, J lost 6 bases, and 8 bases stayed unmatched. CDR3 sequence: CASSRTSGKANEQFF. In DNA, the CDR3 is TGTGCCAGCAGCCGAACTAGCGGGAAGGCCAATGAGCAGTTCTTC.

The chain couples TRBV21-1 to TRBJ2-2; TRBD1 is the table's D call, not checked against the DNA. TRBV21-1 is reported as a pseudogene. CDR3 length: 14 amino acids. The CDR3 is CARRQGWNTGELFF. DNA for the CDR3: TGTGCCAGGCGACAGGGGTGGAACACCGGGGAGCTGTTTTTT.

Ten or more counts support this clonotype. This chain uses TRBV18 with TRBJ2-7; TRBD2 might be the D (6 bases). The CDR3 totals 13 residues. The V end lost 6 bases, the J end lost 3 bases, and 12 bases lay between the germline ends. Germline V gives CDR1 KGHSH, CDR2 LQKENI. CDR3 sequence (DNA): TGTGCCAGCTCTCCGGGACTGAGCTACGAGCAGTACTTC. Amino acids: CASSPGLSYEQYF.

CDR3 nucleotide sequence: TGCGCCAGCAGCTTGGCGACTAGCGGGAGAACGAGCGCAGATACGCAGTATTTT. Its translation is CASSLATSGRTSADTQYF. V is TRBV5-1 and J is TRBJ2-3, with 12 bases lining up with TRBD2. V shed 0 bases, J shed 4 bases, and the junction held 9 bases outside the gene matches. Germline CDR1 reads SGHRS; CDR2 reads YFSETQ. The CDR3 sequence is 18 residues long.

This clonotype came up a few times. The J gene is TRBJ1-4, the V gene TRBV21-1; whether TRBD1, the table's D call, matches the DNA was not checked. TRBV21-1 is reported as a pseudogene. There are 16 residues in the CDR3. In DNA, the CDR3 is TGTGCCCGAACCTGGGACAGGGAAGATACTAATGAAAAACTGTTTTTT. This translates into CARTWDREDTNEKLFF.

In its sample, this clonotype was seen a few times. The chain combines TRBV3-2 with TRBJ2-5; the listed D gene, TRBD2, was not tested against the DNA. TRBV3-2 is shown as a pseudogene. The CDR3 spans 16 residues. The DNA for the CDR3 is TGTGCCAGCAGCCACCGTAGGAGGCGGCTCCAAGAGACCCAGTACTTC. Its translation: CASSHRRRRLQETQYF.

V is TRBV3-1 and J is TRBJ2-1, with TRBD1 as a possible D gene (5 bases). The CDR3 has 13 residues. V lost 1 base, J lost 8 bases, and 9 bases lay in between. The germline CDR1 and CDR2 sequences are LGHDT and YNNKEL (reference sequence). The CDR3 DNA is TGTGCCAGCAGCCAAGGCAGGGTGGATGAGCAGTTCTTC. It specifies CASSQGRVDEQFF.

This clonotype was counted a few times. This chain joins TRBV5-6 and TRBJ1-6; D remains unclear. The CDR3 is 14 residues long. Germline loops: CDR1 SGHDT, CDR2 YYEEEE. Trimming took 0 bases from V and 10 from J, leaving 11 bases between them. DNA for the CDR3: TGTGCCAGCAGCTTGGGGCAGGCGAGCTCACCCCTCCACTTT. As protein: CASSLGQASSPLHF.

This chain connects TRBV7-6 to TRBJ1-4; D may be TRBD1 (6 bases). The V gene lost 7 bases and the J gene lost 6 bases, with 21 bases spanning the gap. The CDR3 covers 16 residues. Germline CDR1 reads SGHVS; CDR2 reads FNYEAQ. This chain's CDR3 is CASKVGAARFDEKLFF. CDR3 DNA sequence: TGTGCCAGCAAAGTGGGGGCAGCTCGGTTTGATGAAAAACTGTTTTTT.

This clonotype was counted ten times or more. The chain has TRBV19 and TRBJ1-4, with 8 bases matching TRBD1. V lost 3 bases, J lost 8 bases, and 8 bases stayed unmatched. The CDR3 is made up of 15 amino acids. The germline CDR1 and CDR2 sequences are LNHDA and SQIVND (reference sequence). The CDR3 protein is CASSIGQGREEKLFF. For the CDR3, the DNA is TGTGCCAGTAGTATCGGACAGGGCCGGGAAGAAAAACTGTTTTTT.

This clonotype came up a few times. J is TRBJ1-5 and V is TRBV20-1; D is ambiguous. The CDR3 covers 12 residues. Per the germline V gene, CDR1 is DFQATT and CDR2 is SNEGSKA (reference sequence). V lost 6 bases and J 0 bases, leaving 6 bases between the germline ends. In DNA form, the CDR3 reads TGCAGTGCGGGATTTAGCAATCAGCCCCAGCATTTT. As protein: CSAGFSNQPQHF.

The chain employs TRBV5-4 and TRBJ1-1; D unresolved. CDR3 length equals 12 residues. The germline V gene encodes CDR1 SGHNT and CDR2 YYREEE (reference sequence). The V gene lost 9 bases and the J gene lost 1 base, with 10 bases spanning the gap. For the CDR3, the DNA is TGTGCCATGCACCGGTGGAACACTGAAGCTTTCTTT. Protein product: CAMHRWNTEAFF.

The chain has TRBV20-1 and TRBJ1-1, with 9 bases identical to TRBD1. J lost 4 bases, V lost 6 bases, and 6 bases had no gene match. The CDR3 length is 13 residues. Germline CDR1 reads DFQATT; CDR2 reads SNEGSKA (reference sequence). Written as DNA, the CDR3 is TGCAGTGCCGGACAGGGGTCGGGCACTGAAGCTTTCTTT. Its protein is CSAGQGSGTEAFF.

This clonotype was counted a few times. This chain joins TRBV11-2 and TRBJ2-5; D gene unclear. CDR3 length: 13 amino acids. The V end was cut by 3 bases, the J end by 5 bases, with 10 bases between. Per the germline V gene, CDR1 is SGHAT and CDR2 is FQNNGV. DNA of the CDR3: TGTGCCAGCAGCTTTGGCCAAGTGGAGACCCAGTACTTC. Translating gives CASSFGQVETQYF.

Many counts were recorded for this clonotype. At one boundary the junction diverges from the germline segment, which might be a read error. The gene calls are TRBV7-7 and TRBJ2-7; 7 nucleotides match TRBD1. CDR3 size: 13 residues. CDR1 is SSHAT and CDR2 is FNYEAQ in the germline V gene (reference sequence). The CDR3 bases are TGTGCTAGCAGCTTAGCAGGGGGTGCCGAGCAGTACTTC. It translates to CASSLAGGAEQYF.

Points on this clonotype: Given the absence of the conserved phenylalanine or tryptophan at the CDR3 end, a read error is likely. The chain has TRBV4-2 and TRBJ2-1; no firm D call. The CDR3 is made up of 14 amino acids. CDR1 and CDR2 (germline): LGHNA, YNFKEQ. Deletions cut 4 bases from V and 8 bases from J, with 15 bases between. CDR3: CASSPPKRAHEQFS. CDR3 coding DNA: TGTGCCAGCAGCCCCCCAAAACGAGCCCATGAGCAGTTCTCC.

This clonotype was counted at least ten times. The rearrangement joins TRBV11-1 to TRBJ2-3; TRBD2 matches at 13 bases. After removal of 6 bases from V and 2 bases from J, the junction contained 8 bases not matched to a gene. The CDR3 sequence is 17 residues long. Germline V gene lookup returns CDR1 SGHAT and CDR2 FQDESV (reference sequence). CDR3 in amino acids: CASSLPGLAGFTDTQYF. Here the CDR3 DNA reads TGTGCCAGCAGTCTCCCGGGACTAGCGGGATTCACAGATACGCAGTATTTT.

This clonotype was counted only a few times. This chain joins TRBV18 and TRBJ1-1; 8 nucleotides match TRBD1. V was clipped by 1 base and J by 1 base; unmatched bases: 2. This CDR3 is built from 15 residues. Germline V gene lookup returns CDR1 KGHSH and CDR2 LQKENI. CDR3 residues: CASSPQGTGNTEAFF. As DNA, the CDR3 is TGTGCCAGCTCACCACAGGGGACAGGGAACACTGAAGCTTTCTTT.

The chain links TRBV28 to TRBJ2-7, with 13 bases identical to TRBD2. There are 15 residues in the CDR3. Trimming took 6 bases from V and 2 from J; bases not matched to a gene: 4. CDR1 is MDHEN, CDR2 SYDVKM, per germline. CDR3 region: CASSPGTSGTYEQYF. The DNA of the CDR3 is TGTGCCAGCAGCCCAGGGACTAGCGGGACCTACGAGCAGTACTTC. Using reference TRBV28 and TRBJ2-7 for the parts outside the CDR3, the full variable domain is DVKVTQSSRYLVKRTGEKVFLECVQDMDHENMFWYRQDPGLGLRLIYFSYDVKMKEKGDIPEGYSVSREKKERFSLILESASTNQTSMYLCASSPGTSGTYEQYFGPGTRLTVT.

The rearrangement uses TRBV5-6 and TRBJ2-7; D gene unclear. Germline V lookup: CDR1 SGHDT, CDR2 YYEEEE. The CDR3 runs to 14 residues. Trimming left V 0 bases short and J 0 bases short, with 7 bases between. This CDR3 reads CASSLGRHSYEQYF. CDR3 nucleotides: TGTGCCAGCAGCTTGGGACGGCACTCCTACGAGCAGTACTTC.